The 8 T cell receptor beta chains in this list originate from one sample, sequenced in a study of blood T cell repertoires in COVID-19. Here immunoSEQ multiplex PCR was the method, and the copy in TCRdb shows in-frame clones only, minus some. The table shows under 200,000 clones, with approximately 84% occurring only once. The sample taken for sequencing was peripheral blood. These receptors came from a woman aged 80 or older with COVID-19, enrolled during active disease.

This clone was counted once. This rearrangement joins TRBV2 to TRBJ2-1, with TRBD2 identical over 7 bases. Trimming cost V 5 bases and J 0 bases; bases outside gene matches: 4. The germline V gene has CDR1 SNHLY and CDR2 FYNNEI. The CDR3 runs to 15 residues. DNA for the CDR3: TGTGCCAGCAGTCTAGCGGAGAGCTCCTACAATGAGCAGTTCTTC. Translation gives CASSLAESSYNEQFF.

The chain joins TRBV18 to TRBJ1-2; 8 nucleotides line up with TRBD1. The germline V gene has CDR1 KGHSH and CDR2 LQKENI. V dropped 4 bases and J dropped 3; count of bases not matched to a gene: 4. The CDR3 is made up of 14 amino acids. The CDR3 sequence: CASSQKQGDYGYTF. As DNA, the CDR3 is TGTGCCAGCTCACAAAAACAGGGGGACTATGGCTACACCTTC. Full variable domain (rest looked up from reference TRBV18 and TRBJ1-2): NAGVMQNPRHLVRRRGQEARLRCSPMKGHSHVYWYRQLPEEGLKFMVYLQKENIIDESGMPKERFSAEFPKEGPSILRIQQVVRGDSAAYFCASSQKQGDYGYTFGSGTRLTVV.

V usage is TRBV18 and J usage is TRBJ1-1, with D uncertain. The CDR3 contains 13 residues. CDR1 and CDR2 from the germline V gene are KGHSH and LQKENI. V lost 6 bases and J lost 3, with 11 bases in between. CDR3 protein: CASSSGPYTEAFF. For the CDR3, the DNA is TGTGCCAGCTCGTCTGGGCCTTACACTGAAGCTTTCTTT.

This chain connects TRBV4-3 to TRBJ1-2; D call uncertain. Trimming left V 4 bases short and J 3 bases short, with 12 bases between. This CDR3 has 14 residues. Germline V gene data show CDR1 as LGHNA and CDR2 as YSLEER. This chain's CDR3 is CASSRSWRDYGYTF. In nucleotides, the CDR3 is TGCGCCAGCAGCCGTTCATGGAGGGACTATGGCTACACCTTC.

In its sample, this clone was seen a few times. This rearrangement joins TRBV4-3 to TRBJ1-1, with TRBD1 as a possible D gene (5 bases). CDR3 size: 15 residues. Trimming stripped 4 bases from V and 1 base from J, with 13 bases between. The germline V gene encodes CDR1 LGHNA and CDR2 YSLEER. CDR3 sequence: CASSRKNQGNTEAFF. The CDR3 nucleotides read TGCGCCAGCAGCCGAAAAAATCAGGGGAACACTGAAGCTTTCTTT.

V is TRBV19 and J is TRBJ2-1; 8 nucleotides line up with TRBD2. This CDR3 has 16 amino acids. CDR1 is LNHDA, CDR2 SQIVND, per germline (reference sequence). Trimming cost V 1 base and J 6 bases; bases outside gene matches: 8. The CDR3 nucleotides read TGTGCCAGTAGTATAGCAGCGGGAGTAAGTCCCAATGAGCAGTTCTTC. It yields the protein CASSIAAGVSPNEQFF.

CDR3 region: CASGLGGQGPLEQYF. CDR3 in DNA: TGTGCTAGTGGTTTGGGGGGACAGGGCCCCCTGGAGCAGTACTTC. This chain connects TRBV12-5 to TRBJ2-7, with 9 positions matching TRBD1. The CDR3 length is 15 residues. V dropped 1 base and J dropped 7; count of bases not matched to a gene: 8. Germline V gene data show CDR1 as LGHNT and CDR2 as FRNRAP.

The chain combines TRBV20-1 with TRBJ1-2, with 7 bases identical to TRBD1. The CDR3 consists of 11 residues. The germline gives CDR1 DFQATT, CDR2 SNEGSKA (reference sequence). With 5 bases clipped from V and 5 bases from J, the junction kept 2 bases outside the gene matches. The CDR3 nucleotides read TGCAGTGCTCAGGGGGTTTATGGCTACACCTTC. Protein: CSAQGVYGYTF.